This is a list of T cell receptor beta chains from one sample in a study of Ad26.COV2.S vaccination and SARS-CoV-2 variants. Clones were read by immunoSEQ multiplex PCR, and TCRdb kept only the in-frame ones, dropping some. Among 350,000 to 500,000 clones, about 92% were seen once, and the ten largest hold about 4.5%. The sequenced sample was peripheral blood, obtained in a trial of Ad26.COV2.S vaccine versus placebo. These receptor sequences come from a person aged 18-60 years who received the Ad26.COV2.S COVID-19 vaccine or a placebo. Both conserved end residues are part of each CDR3. A D gene is named only where the DNA matches it firmly. Not every row has a clone size; where given, it reads once, few, many or a size class.

cdr3_nt: TGTGCCAGCAGTGAGGGACAGGGGGCAGATACGCAGTATTTT
cdr3_aa: CASSEGQGADTQYF
d_call: TRBD1
j_call: TRBJ2-3
clone_size: many
v_call: TRBV6-4

cdr3_nt: TGTGCCAGCAGCTATAGTGGGGGAGTCTCTGGGGCCAACGTCCTGACTTTC
cdr3_aa: CASSYSGGVSGANVLTF
d_call: NA
j_call: TRBJ2-6
clone_size: NA
v_call: TRBV7-2

cdr3_nt: TGTGCCAGCAGCTTAGTGGCTGGGCGTAATGAAAAACTGTTTTTT
cdr3_aa: CASSLVAGRNEKLFF
d_call: NA
j_call: TRBJ1-4
clone_size: NA
v_call: TRBV7-2

cdr3_nt: TGCGCCAGCAGCTTGGGATCAGGACTCTCTGGAAACACCATATATTTT
cdr3_aa: CASSLGSGLSGNTIYF
d_call: NA
j_call: TRBJ1-3
clone_size: NA
v_call: TRBV5-1

cdr3_nt: TGTGCCAGCAGCTTACGGACAGTGAATTCACCCCTCCACTTT
cdr3_aa: CASSLRTVNSPLHF
d_call: NA
j_call: TRBJ1-6
clone_size: once
v_call: TRBV7-2

cdr3_nt: TGTGCCACCACTACCCGGCGGGAGGGCCGGGTCGAGCAGTACTTC
cdr3_aa: CATTTRREGRVEQYF
d_call: TRBD2
j_call: TRBJ2-7
clone_size: NA
v_call: TRBV19

cdr3_nt: TGTGCCAGTTCGAGTTGGGGCGCGGGAGGCTACACCTTC
cdr3_aa: CASSSWGAGGYTF
d_call: NA
j_call: TRBJ1-2
clone_size: NA
v_call: TRBV27

cdr3_nt: TGTGCCAGCAGTTTAAGTTTGGATCCCACGACTACCCAGTACTTC
cdr3_aa: CASSLSLDPTTTQYF
d_call: NA
j_call: TRBJ2-5
clone_size: NA
v_call: TRBV27

cdr3_nt: TGTGCCAGCAGTTCCACCGGGGGCCCGAACACTGAAGCTTTCTTT
cdr3_aa: CASSSTGGPNTEAFF
d_call: NA
j_call: TRBJ1-1
clone_size: NA
v_call: TRBV6-5

cdr3_nt: TGTGCCAGCACGGGTTCCCCGCTTTACGAGCAGTACTTC
cdr3_aa: CASTGSPLYEQYF
d_call: NA
j_call: TRBJ2-7
clone_size: once
v_call: TRBV28

cdr3_nt: TGTGCCAGCAAGATTGGGGGAATCACCGGGGAGCTGTTTTTT
cdr3_aa: CASKIGGITGELFF
d_call: NA
j_call: TRBJ2-2
clone_size: NA
v_call: TRBV2

cdr3_nt: TGTGCCAGCAGCCGCCAAGCAGGGGGGACAGCAGGCTACGAGCAGTACTTC
cdr3_aa: CASSRQAGGTAGYEQYF
d_call: NA
j_call: TRBJ2-7
clone_size: NA
v_call: TRBV27

cdr3_nt: TGTGCCAGCAGCTCACCGGGACAGGGGAATGAGCAGTTCTTC
cdr3_aa: CASSSPGQGNEQFF
d_call: TRBD1
j_call: TRBJ2-1
clone_size: NA
v_call: TRBV7-9

cdr3_nt: TGTGCCAGCTCAAACTGGGGACAAAGGACCGGGGAGCTGTTTTTT
cdr3_aa: CASSNWGQRTGELFF
d_call: NA
j_call: TRBJ2-2
clone_size: NA
v_call: TRBV18

cdr3_nt: TGTGCCAGCAGCTTTGGACAGGGATCTAGTTCACCCCTCCACTTT
cdr3_aa: CASSFGQGSSSPLHF
d_call: TRBD1
j_call: TRBJ1-6
clone_size: NA
v_call: TRBV7-9

cdr3_nt: TGTGCCAGCAGCGCAACCCGGGACCCCTTCGGAGCTTTCTTT
cdr3_aa: CASSATRDPFGAFF
d_call: NA
j_call: TRBJ1-1
clone_size: NA
v_call: TRBV7-9

cdr3_nt: TGTGCCAGCCACACGGGCCGGGACTACCAGTACTTC
cdr3_aa: CASHTGRDYQYF
d_call: TRBD2
j_call: TRBJ2-7
clone_size: NA
v_call: TRBV28

cdr3_nt: TGTGCCAGCAGCGTAGCGGGGTTTCGGAACACCATATATTTT
cdr3_aa: CASSVAGFRNTIYF
d_call: NA
j_call: TRBJ1-3
clone_size: NA
v_call: TRBV9

cdr3_nt: TGTGCCAGCAGCGCAGCTGGACTAGCGGGGGGGCAGTATTTT
cdr3_aa: CASSAAGLAGGQYF
d_call: TRBD2
j_call: TRBJ2-3
clone_size: NA
v_call: TRBV9

cdr3_nt: TGTGCCAGCAGTTTTTATGGCGGGGGATCACCCCTCCACTTT
cdr3_aa: CASSFYGGGSPLHF
d_call: NA
j_call: TRBJ1-6
clone_size: NA
v_call: TRBV28

cdr3_nt: TGTGCCAGCAGTGAGACAGGGGGCGCATTTCAGCCCCAGCATTTT
cdr3_aa: CASSETGGAFQPQHF
d_call: TRBD1
j_call: TRBJ1-5
clone_size: NA
v_call: TRBV6-1

cdr3_nt: TGTGCCATCGGCGGGACTAGCGGCTACGAGCAGTACTTC
cdr3_aa: CAIGGTSGYEQYF
d_call: TRBD2
j_call: TRBJ2-7
clone_size: NA
v_call: TRBV10-3

cdr3_nt: TGTGCCAGCAGTTACTTCGGACTAGCGGGCACCTCGAGAGACTACAATGAGCAGTTCTTC
cdr3_aa: CASSYFGLAGTSRDYNEQFF
d_call: TRBD2
j_call: TRBJ2-1
clone_size: NA
v_call: TRBV6-2/TRBV6-3

cdr3_nt: TGTGCCAGCAGTTTCCCCCTCGGGGGGCGCAGGGAGACCCAGTACTTC
cdr3_aa: CASSFPLGGRRETQYF
d_call: NA
j_call: TRBJ2-5
clone_size: once
v_call: TRBV6-5

cdr3_nt: TGTGCCAGCAGCTTCCCGCCTCTGTCGGATACGCAGTATTTT
cdr3_aa: CASSFPPLSDTQYF
d_call: NA
j_call: TRBJ2-3
clone_size: NA
v_call: TRBV28

cdr3_nt: TGCGCCAGCAGCTTGACAGGGAGCTCCTATAATTCACCCCTCCACTTT
cdr3_aa: CASSLTGSSYNSPLHF
d_call: NA
j_call: TRBJ1-6
clone_size: NA
v_call: TRBV5-1

cdr3_nt: TGTGCCAGCAGTCCCGAAAATAACATGGAGACCCAGTACTTC
cdr3_aa: CASSPENNMETQYF
d_call: NA
j_call: TRBJ2-5
clone_size: NA
v_call: TRBV2

cdr3_nt: TGTGCCAGCAGTTACACACACCGCACAGATACGCAGTATTTT
cdr3_aa: CASSYTHRTDTQYF
d_call: NA
j_call: TRBJ2-3
clone_size: few
v_call: TRBV6-5

cdr3_nt: TGTGCCAGCAGTGATCATCGGAGGAACTCTGGGGCCAACGTCCTGACTTTC
cdr3_aa: CASSDHRRNSGANVLTF
d_call: NA
j_call: TRBJ2-6
clone_size: NA
v_call: TRBV6-1

cdr3_nt: TGTGCCATCCGAGACAGGGATGGCACAGATACGCAGTATTTT
cdr3_aa: CAIRDRDGTDTQYF
d_call: TRBD1
j_call: TRBJ2-3
clone_size: NA
v_call: TRBV27

cdr3_nt: TGTGCCAGCGCCCCGGTAGCATTCTCTGGAAACACCATATATTTT
cdr3_aa: CASAPVAFSGNTIYF
d_call: NA
j_call: TRBJ1-3
clone_size: NA
v_call: TRBV7-2

cdr3_nt: TGTGCCAGCAGCGTCATCCAGGGGTGGGATACGCAGTATTTT
cdr3_aa: CASSVIQGWDTQYF
d_call: NA
j_call: TRBJ2-3
clone_size: NA
v_call: TRBV9

cdr3_nt: TGTGCCAGTAGTGGAGGGACGAGGAATGAGCAGTTCTTC
cdr3_aa: CASSGGTRNEQFF
d_call: NA
j_call: TRBJ2-1
clone_size: NA
v_call: TRBV19

cdr3_nt: TGTGCCAGCAGCTTTTTTTTGGAGACCCAGTACTTC
cdr3_aa: CASSFFLETQYF
d_call: NA
j_call: TRBJ2-5
clone_size: NA
v_call: TRBV7-2

cdr3_nt: TGTGCCAGCAGTCACAGTTATGGGATCGAGCAGTACTTC
cdr3_aa: CASSHSYGIEQYF
d_call: NA
j_call: TRBJ2-7
clone_size: NA
v_call: TRBV6-2/TRBV6-3

cdr3_nt: TGTGCCAGTAGTCTACGGGGGGCCTACGAGCAGTACTTC
cdr3_aa: CASSLRGAYEQYF
d_call: TRBD2
j_call: TRBJ2-7
clone_size: NA
v_call: TRBV19

cdr3_nt: TGTGCCAGCAGCTTGGCCCAAAGCGGGATCACCTACGAGCAGTACTTC
cdr3_aa: CASSLAQSGITYEQYF
d_call: TRBD2
j_call: TRBJ2-7
clone_size: NA
v_call: TRBV5-4

cdr3_nt: TGTGCCAGCAGCTTAGATCTGGACAGGGCCCGGGAGCAGTACTTC
cdr3_aa: CASSLDLDRAREQYF
d_call: TRBD1
j_call: TRBJ2-7
clone_size: NA
v_call: TRBV7-8

cdr3_nt: TGTGCCAGCAGCCGACGGGGAAACTATGGCTACACCTTC
cdr3_aa: CASSRRGNYGYTF
d_call: NA
j_call: TRBJ1-2
clone_size: once
v_call: TRBV7-8

cdr3_nt: TGTGCCAGCAGCGAAGGACACAGGACGTACCAAGAGACCCAGTACTTC
cdr3_aa: CASSEGHRTYQETQYF
d_call: NA
j_call: TRBJ2-5
clone_size: NA
v_call: TRBV9

cdr3_nt: TGTGCCAGCAGTGAGGATAGCGGGAGCACAGATACGCAGTATTTT
cdr3_aa: CASSEDSGSTDTQYF
d_call: TRBD2
j_call: TRBJ2-3
clone_size: NA
v_call: TRBV2

cdr3_nt: TGTGCCAGCAGTTACCTGGAAACCTACGAGCAGTACTTC
cdr3_aa: CASSYLETYEQYF
d_call: NA
j_call: TRBJ2-7
clone_size: NA
v_call: TRBV6-2/TRBV6-3